The clone carrying this T cell receptor (beta chain) occurred many times. The data belong to a study of tumor-infiltrating lymphocytes in primary liver carcinoma. At the level of the study: Cases comprised patients with primary liver carcinoma who received surgical resection. Sequenced samples came back with roughly 3.5 to 7.13 million productive TCRbeta reads, and the counts looked alike across tissue types.

Production of TCR beta cDNA used around 500 ng total RNA together with a constant-region primer. Nested multiplex PCR, run for three rounds with slightly modified ARM-PCR, yielded TCR beta libraries. The first two PCR rounds, approximately 11 cycles each, used TRBV1-TRBV30 forward primers and a C-beta reverse primer. In TCRdb, the multiplex PCR reads were re-called with MiXCR into one record per CDR3 protein. The top ten clones hold roughly 9% of a sample with approximately 300,000 distinct CDR3 sequences, 55% to 65% of them seen once. This CDR3 has 14 amino acids. From germline, CDR1 is SQVTM and CDR2 ANQGSEA. Trimming took 6 bases from V and 4 from J, leaving 19 bases between them. Germline DNA was also extracted, and blood RNA derived from unsorted whole blood.

The TCR originated in a man aged 35-49 years with primary liver carcinoma and hepatitis B virus infection. The chain recombines TRBV29-1 with TRBJ2-7; weak D call: TRBD2 (5 bases). Sequenced: peripheral blood. CDR3 sequence (DNA): TGCAGCGTGACGTCGGGCGGGCTGGGTTACGAGCAGTACTTC. The encoded protein is CSVTSGGLGYEQYF.